The table lists the clone carrying this T cell receptor (beta chain) with a few counts. The antigen is not known. A library of TCRbeta sequences, prepared with unique molecular identifiers, was generated. TCRdb reprocessed the PCR reads with MiXCR, giving one entry per CDR3 protein. The sample lists 700,000 to 950,000 distinct CDR3 sequences, roughly 15% seen once, with roughly 5% in the top ten. Germline loops: CDR1 SGHKS, CDR2 YYEKEE (reference sequence). Trimming pared 2 bases from V and 3 bases from J, leaving 12 bases between. This CDR3 is built from 15 residues. The sample belongs to a study of T-cell reconstitution after alpha-beta-depleted transplantation in children. Findings and limits, study-wide: There were reportedly several hundred expanded graft clones from which alpha-beta T cells came about two months after transplant.

The chain recombines TRBV5-5 with TRBJ2-1; D is uncertain. Specimen: PBMCs, mostly from graft donor cells, collected 360 days after TCRalphabeta/CD19-depleted stem cell transplant. This receptor was obtained from a male patient between 5 and 17 years old who had a stem cell transplant for acute lymphoblastic leukemia, so the T cells may come from the graft donor. The DNA of the CDR3 is TGTGCCAGCAGCTTTCGGCGACAAATCTACAATGAGCAGTTCTTC. Translation: CASSFRRQIYNEQFF.